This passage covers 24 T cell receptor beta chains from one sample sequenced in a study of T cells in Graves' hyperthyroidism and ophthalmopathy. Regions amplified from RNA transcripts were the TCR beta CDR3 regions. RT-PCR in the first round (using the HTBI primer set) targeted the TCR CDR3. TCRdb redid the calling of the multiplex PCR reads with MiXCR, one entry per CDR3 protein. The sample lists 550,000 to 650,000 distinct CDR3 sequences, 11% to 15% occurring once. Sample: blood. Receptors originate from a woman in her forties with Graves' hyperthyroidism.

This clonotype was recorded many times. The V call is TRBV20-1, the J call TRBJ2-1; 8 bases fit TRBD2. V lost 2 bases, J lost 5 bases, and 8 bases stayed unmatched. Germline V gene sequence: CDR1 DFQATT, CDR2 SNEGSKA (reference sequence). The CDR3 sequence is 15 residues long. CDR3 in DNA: TGCAGTGCTAGAAAAACTAGCGGCTTTGACAATGAGCAGTTCTTC. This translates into CSARKTSGFDNEQFF.

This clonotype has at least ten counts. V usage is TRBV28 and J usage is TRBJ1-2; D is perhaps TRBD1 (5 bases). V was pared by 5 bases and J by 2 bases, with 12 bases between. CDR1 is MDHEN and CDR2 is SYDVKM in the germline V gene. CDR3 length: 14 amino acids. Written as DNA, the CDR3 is TGTGCCAGCAGTATGAGGGGCCCCAACTATGGCTACACCTTC. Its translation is CASSMRGPNYGYTF.

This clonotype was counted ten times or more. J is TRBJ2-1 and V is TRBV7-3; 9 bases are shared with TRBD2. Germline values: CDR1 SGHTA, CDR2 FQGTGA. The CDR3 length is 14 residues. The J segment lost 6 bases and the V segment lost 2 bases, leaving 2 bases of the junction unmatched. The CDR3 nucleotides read TGTGCCAGCAGCTTAGCGGGAGGGGTCAATGAGCAGTTCTTC. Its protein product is CASSLAGGVNEQFF.

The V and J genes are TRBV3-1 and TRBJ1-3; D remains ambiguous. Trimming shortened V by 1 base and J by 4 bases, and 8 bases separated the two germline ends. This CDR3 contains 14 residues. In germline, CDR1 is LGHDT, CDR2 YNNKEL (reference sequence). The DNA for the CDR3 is TGTGCCAGCAGCCAAGGGTTTGCGGGAAACACCATATATTTT. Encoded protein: CASSQGFAGNTIYF.

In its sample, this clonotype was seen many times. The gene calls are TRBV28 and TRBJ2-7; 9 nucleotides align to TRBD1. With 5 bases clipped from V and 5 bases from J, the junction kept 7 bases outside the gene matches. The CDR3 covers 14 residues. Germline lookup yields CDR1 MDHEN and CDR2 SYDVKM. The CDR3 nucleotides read TGTGCCAGCAGTCGTACCGGGACAGGGAACGAGCAGTACTTC. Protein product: CASSRTGTGNEQYF.

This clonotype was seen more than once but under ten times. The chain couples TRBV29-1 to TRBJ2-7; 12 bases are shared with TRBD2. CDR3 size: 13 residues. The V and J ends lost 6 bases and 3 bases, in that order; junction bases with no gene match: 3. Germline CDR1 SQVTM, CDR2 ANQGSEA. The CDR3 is CSVPGLAGYEQYF. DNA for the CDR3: TGCAGCGTACCGGGACTAGCGGGCTACGAGCAGTACTTC.

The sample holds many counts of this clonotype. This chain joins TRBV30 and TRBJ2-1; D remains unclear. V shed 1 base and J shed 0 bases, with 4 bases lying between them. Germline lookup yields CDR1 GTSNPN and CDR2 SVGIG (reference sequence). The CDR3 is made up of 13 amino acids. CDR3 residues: CAWSGSSYNEQFF. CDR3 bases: TGTGCCTGGAGTGGTAGCTCCTACAATGAGCAGTTCTTC.

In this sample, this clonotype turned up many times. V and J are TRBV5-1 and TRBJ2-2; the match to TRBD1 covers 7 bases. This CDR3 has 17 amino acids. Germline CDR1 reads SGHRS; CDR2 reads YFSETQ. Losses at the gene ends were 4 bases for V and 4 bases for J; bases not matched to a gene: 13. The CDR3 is CASSPYRQGISTGELFF. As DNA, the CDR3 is TGCGCCAGCAGCCCATACAGACAGGGAATTTCCACCGGGGAGCTGTTTTTT.

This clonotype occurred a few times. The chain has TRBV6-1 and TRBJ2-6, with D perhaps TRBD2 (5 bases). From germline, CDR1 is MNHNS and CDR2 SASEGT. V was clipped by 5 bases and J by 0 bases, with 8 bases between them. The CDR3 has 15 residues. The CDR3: CASSRRDSGANVLTF. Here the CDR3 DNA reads TGTGCCAGCAGTAGACGGGACTCTGGGGCCAACGTCCTGACTTTC.

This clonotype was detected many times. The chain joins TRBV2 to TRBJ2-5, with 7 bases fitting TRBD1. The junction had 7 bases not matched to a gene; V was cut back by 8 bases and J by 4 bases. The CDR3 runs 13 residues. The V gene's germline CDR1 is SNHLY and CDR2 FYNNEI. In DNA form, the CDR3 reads TGTGCCAGCTCAACAGGGGTTGGAGAGACCCAGTACTTC. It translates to CASSTGVGETQYF. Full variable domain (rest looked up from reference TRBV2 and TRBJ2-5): EPEVTQTPSHQVTQMGQEVILRCVPISNHLYFYWYRQILGQKVEFLVSFYNNEISEKSEIFDDQFSVERPDGSNFTLKIRSTKLEDSAMYFCASSTGVGETQYFGPGTRLLVL.

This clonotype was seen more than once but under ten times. CDR3 DNA: TGTGCCAGCAGCCTGACCGCCACTGTGGCTAACCGGGGCACAGATACGCAGTATTTT. Its protein is CASSLTATVANRGTDTQYF. The V gene is TRBV4-2, the J gene TRBJ2-3; D is unclear. The germline V gene has CDR1 LGHNA and CDR2 YNFKEQ. The CDR3 spans 19 residues. Trimming pared 4 bases from V and 1 base from J, leaving 24 bases between.

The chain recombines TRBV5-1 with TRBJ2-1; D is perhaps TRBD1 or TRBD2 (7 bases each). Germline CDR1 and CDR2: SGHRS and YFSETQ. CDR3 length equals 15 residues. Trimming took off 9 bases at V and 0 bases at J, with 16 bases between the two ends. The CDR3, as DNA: TGCGCCACCGGGGGGACAGAGGGCTCCTACAATGAGCAGTTCTTC. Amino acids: CATGGTEGSYNEQFF. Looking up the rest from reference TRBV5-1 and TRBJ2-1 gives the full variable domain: KAGVTQTPRYLIKTRGQQVTLSCSPISGHRSVSWYQQTPGQGLQFLFEYFSETQRNKGNFPGRFSGRQFSNSRSEMNVSTLELGDSALYLCATGGTEGSYNEQFFGPGTRLTVL.

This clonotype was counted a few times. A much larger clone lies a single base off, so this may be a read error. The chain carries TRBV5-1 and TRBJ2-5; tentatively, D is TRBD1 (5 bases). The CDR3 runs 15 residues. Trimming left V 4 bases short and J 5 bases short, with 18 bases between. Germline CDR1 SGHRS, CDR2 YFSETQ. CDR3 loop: CASSATAGYSETQYF. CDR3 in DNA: TGCGCCAGCAGCGCGACGGCAGGGTACTCGGAGACCCAGTACTTC.

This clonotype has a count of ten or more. CDR3 sequence reads: CASSLGGQKNTEAFF. The CDR3 DNA follows: TGTGCCAGCAGCTTGGGGGGACAAAAGAACACTGAAGCTTTCTTT. This sequence joins TRBV5-5 and TRBJ1-1, with a weak D call TRBD1 (6 bases). V was shortened by 0 bases and J by 1 base, with 10 bases between the two germline ends. Per germline, CDR1 SGHKS and CDR2 YYEKEE (reference sequence). CDR3 length equals 15 residues. Together with reference TRBV5-5 and TRBJ1-1, the CDR3 gives the full variable domain: DAGVTQSPTHLIKTRGQQVTLRCSPISGHKSVSWYQQVLGQGPQFIFQYYEKEERGRGNFPDRFSARQFPNYSSELNVNALLLGDSALYLCASSLGGQKNTEAFFGQGTRLTVV.

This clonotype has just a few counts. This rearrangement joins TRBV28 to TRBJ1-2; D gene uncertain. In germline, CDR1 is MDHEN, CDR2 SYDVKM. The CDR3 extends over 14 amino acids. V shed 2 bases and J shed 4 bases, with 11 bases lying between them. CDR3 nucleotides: TGTGCCAGCAGTTTACCTACCCGGATCTATGGCTACACCTTC. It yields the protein CASSLPTRIYGYTF.

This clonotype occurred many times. CDR3 coding DNA: TGCAGTGCTAGGGCCCTGGTATCTTCCTCCTACGAGCAGTACTTC. Translated, it gives CSARALVSSSYEQYF. The V call is TRBV20-1, the J call TRBJ2-7, with unresolved D. This CDR3 has 15 amino acids. Deletions cut 3 bases from V and 0 bases from J, with 15 bases between. The V gene's germline CDR1 is DFQATT and CDR2 SNEGSKA (reference sequence).

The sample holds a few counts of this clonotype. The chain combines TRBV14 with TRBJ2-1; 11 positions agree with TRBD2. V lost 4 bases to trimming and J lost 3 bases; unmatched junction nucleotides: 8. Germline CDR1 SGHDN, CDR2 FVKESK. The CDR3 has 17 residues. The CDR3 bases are TGTGCCAGCAGCCCCTACCGACTAGCGGGGTACTACAATGAGCAGTTCTTC. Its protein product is CASSPYRLAGYYNEQFF.

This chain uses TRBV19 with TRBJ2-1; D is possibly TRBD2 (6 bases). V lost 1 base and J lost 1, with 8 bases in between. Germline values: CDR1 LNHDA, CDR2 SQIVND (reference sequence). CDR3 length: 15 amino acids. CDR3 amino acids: CASSIGGTSYNEQFF. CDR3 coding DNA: TGTGCCAGTAGTATAGGCGGGACGTCCTACAATGAGCAGTTCTTC. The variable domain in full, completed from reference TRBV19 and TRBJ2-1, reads DGGITQSPKYLFRKEGQNVTLSCEQNLNHDAMYWYRQDPGQGLRLIYYSQIVNDFQKGDIAEGYSVSREKKESFPLTVTSAQKNPTAFYLCASSIGGTSYNEQFFGPGTRLTVL.

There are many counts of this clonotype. The DNA of the CDR3 is TGTGCCAGCAGTTTAGGAGGGGTTGAAGCTTTCTTT. Protein: CASSLGGVEAFF. The V call is TRBV12-3 or TRBV12-4, the J call TRBJ1-1; weak D call: TRBD1 (5 bases). The CDR3 extends over 12 amino acids. Trimming cost V 1 base and J 7 bases, with 7 bases left between them.

The CDR3 region is CASSSSAGDTGELFF. The CDR3, as DNA: TGTGCCAGCAGTTCCTCCGCGGGAGACACCGGGGAGCTGTTTTTT. V gene TRBV12-3 or TRBV12-4 combines with J gene TRBJ2-2; 7 bases line up with TRBD2. The length of the CDR3 is 15 residues. V lost 4 bases, J lost 3 bases, and 5 bases stayed unmatched.

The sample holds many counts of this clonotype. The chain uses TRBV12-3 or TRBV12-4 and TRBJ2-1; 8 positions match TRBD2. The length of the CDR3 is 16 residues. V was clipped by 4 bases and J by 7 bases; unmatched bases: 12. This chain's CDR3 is CASSSTGLGFRNEQFF. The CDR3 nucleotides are TGTGCCAGCAGTTCCACGGGACTAGGCTTTCGGAATGAGCAGTTCTTC.

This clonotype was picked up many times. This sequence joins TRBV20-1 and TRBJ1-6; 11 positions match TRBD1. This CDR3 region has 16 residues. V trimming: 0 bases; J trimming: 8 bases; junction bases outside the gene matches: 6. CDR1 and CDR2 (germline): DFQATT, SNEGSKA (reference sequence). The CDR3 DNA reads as TGCAGTGCTAGAGACGCCGGGACAGGGGGTGATTCACCCCTCCACTTT. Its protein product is CSARDAGTGGDSPLHF.

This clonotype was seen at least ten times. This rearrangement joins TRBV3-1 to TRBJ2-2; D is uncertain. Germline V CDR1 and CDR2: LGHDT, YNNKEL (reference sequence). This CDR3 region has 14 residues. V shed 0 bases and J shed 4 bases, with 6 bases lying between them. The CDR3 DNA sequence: TGTGCCAGCAGCCAAGAGCACAGCACCGGGGAGCTGTTTTTT. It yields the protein CASSQEHSTGELFF. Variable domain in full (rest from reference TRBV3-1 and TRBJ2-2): DTAVSQTPKYLVTQMGNDKSIKCEQNLGHDTMYWYKQDSKKFLKIMFSYNNKELIINETVPNRFSPKSPDKAHLNLHINSLELGDSAVYFCASSQEHSTGELFFGEGSRLTVL.

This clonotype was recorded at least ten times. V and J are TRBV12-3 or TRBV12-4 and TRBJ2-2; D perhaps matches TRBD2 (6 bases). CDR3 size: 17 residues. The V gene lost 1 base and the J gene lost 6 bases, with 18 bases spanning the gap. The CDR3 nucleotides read TGTGCCAGCAGTTTAGTTCGGGCGGGACGACTAGCCGGGGAGCTGTTTTTT. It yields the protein CASSLVRAGRLAGELFF.